This T cell receptor beta chain was sequenced in a study of cytomegalovirus exposure and HLA in healthy donors. Germline lookup yields CDR1 SGHTA and CDR2 FQGNSA. V shed 4 bases, J shed 3 bases, and the junction held 8 bases outside the gene matches. The CDR3 is made up of 15 amino acids. Both 60 Vbeta primers and 13 Jbeta primers went into the PCR. Produced via immunoSEQ multiplex PCR; TCRdb's table is partial and in-frame only. The sample lists under 200,000 clones; 82% were seen once. Overall study findings and caveats: Several of the most significant clusters were apparently associated with common viral pathogens in a later analysis. In an earlier analysis, in 540 or so donors, most V segments appeared productive either ~90% or ~30% of the time. In the analysis, some V segments, TRBV6-2 and TRBV6-3 included, were excluded as indistinguishable. Rare TCR sequences dominated, though some public TCRs recurred in many donors.

Worth noting for this clone: The antigen is unknown.

The TCR originated in a girl aged 10 to 17 in good health and CMV-seropositive. The chain joins TRBV7-2 to TRBJ1-1, with 7 nucleotides matching TRBD1. What was sequenced was PBMCs. The CDR3 nucleotides are TGTGCCAGCAGCTCCTGGACAGGTGCGGACACTGAAGCTTTCTTT. This sequence encodes CASSSWTGADTEAFF.